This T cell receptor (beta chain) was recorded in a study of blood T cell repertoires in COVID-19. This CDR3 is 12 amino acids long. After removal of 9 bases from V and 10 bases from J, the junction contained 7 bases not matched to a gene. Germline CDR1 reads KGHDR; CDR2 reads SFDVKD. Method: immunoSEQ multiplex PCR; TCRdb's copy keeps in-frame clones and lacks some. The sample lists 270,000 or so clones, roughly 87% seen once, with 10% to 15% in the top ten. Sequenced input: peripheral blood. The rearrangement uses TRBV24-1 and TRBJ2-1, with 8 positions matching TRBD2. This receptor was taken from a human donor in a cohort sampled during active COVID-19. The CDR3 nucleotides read TGTGCCACCGGTTCAGGCGGGGGGGAGCAGTTCTTC. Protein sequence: CATGSGGGEQFF.